Listed here are 32 T cell receptor beta chains from one sample, sequenced in a study of Ad26.COV2.S vaccination and SARS-CoV-2 variants. Profiled with immunoSEQ multiplex PCR; TCRdb holds only in-frame clones, not every one. Among 350,000 to 600,000 clones listed, around 89% were seen once. Treatment of the sample: approximately 18 received Ad26.COV2.S at low or high dose, single or two shots; about 5 received placebo; per-sample allocation not given. Vaccine and placebo recipients were sampled on day 63 after the first injection. Material: peripheral blood, obtained in a trial of Ad26.COV2.S vaccine versus placebo. The receptors come from a person between 18 and 65 years old who received the Ad26.COV2.S COVID-19 vaccine or a placebo.

V gene TRBV7-9 combines with J gene TRBJ1-2, with 12 bases fitting TRBD1. Germline CDR1 SEHNR, CDR2 FQNEAQ (reference sequence). V was clipped by 11 bases and J by 6 bases; unmatched bases: 7. CDR3 length: 13 residues. In DNA, the CDR3 is TGTGCCGGGAGCGGGACAGGGGGCGATGGCTACACCTTC. As protein: CAGSGTGGDGYTF.

The chain recombines TRBV7-9 with TRBJ1-3; D is perhaps TRBD1 (5 bases). With 5 bases removed from V and 1 base from J, the gap between germline ends came to 21 bases. The germline V gene has CDR1 SEHNR and CDR2 FQNEAQ (reference sequence). This CDR3 region has 18 residues. The CDR3 DNA is TGTGCCAGCAGCCCGGTTTGGGGGAGGGGAAATTCTGGAAACACCATATATTTT. Translation gives CASSPVWGRGNSGNTIYF.

A single count supports this clone. Different DNA sequences within this sample yield the same CDR3. The V and J genes are TRBV18 and TRBJ1-1; possible D gene TRBD1, 5 bases. Trimming took 3 bases from V and 0 from J, leaving 8 bases between them. Germline V lookup: CDR1 KGHSH, CDR2 LQKENI. The CDR3 totals 14 residues. CDR3: CASSPGRMNTEAFF. DNA for the CDR3: TGTGCCAGCTCACCGGGACGCATGAACACTGAAGCTTTCTTT.

The V gene is TRBV7-2, the J gene TRBJ2-1; possibly TRBD2 for D (7 bases). Germline lookup yields CDR1 SGHTA and CDR2 FQGNSA. CDR3 length: 13 amino acids. V gave up 3 bases and J gave up 8 bases, with 11 bases separating them. CDR3 sequence reads: CASSFGGAYEQFF. CDR3 sequence (DNA): TGTGCCAGCAGCTTTGGGGGGGCGTATGAGCAGTTCTTC.

V and J are TRBV25-1 and TRBJ1-2; D is possibly TRBD1 (5 bases). The CDR3 has 12 residues. Germline values: CDR1 MGHDK, CDR2 SYGVNS. Trimming pared 5 bases from V and 8 bases from J, leaving 12 bases between. The CDR3 coding sequence is TGTGCCAGCAGTAGTGGGGGGTCCGGCTACACCTTC. Translation: CASSSGGSGYTF.

The CDR3 region has the DNA TGTGCCAGCAGCCCAGAGGGGCGGGGGGGACCCTACGAGCAGTACTTC. This sequence encodes CASSPEGRGGPYEQYF. The genes are TRBV7-2 and TRBJ2-7; TRBD2 matches at 9 bases. In germline, CDR1 is SGHTA, CDR2 FQGNSA. With 5 bases clipped from V and 2 bases from J, the junction kept 10 bases outside the gene matches. The length of the CDR3 is 16 residues.

In nucleotides, the CDR3 is TGTGCCAGCAGCTTAACGGCGGGAGGGGGAGATACGCAGTATTTT. It specifies CASSLTAGGGDTQYF. The chain links TRBV7-3 to TRBJ2-3, with 9 bases aligning to TRBD2. In germline, CDR1 is SGHTA, CDR2 FQGTGA. CDR3 length equals 15 residues. J was trimmed by 5 bases and V by 0 bases; bases with no gene match: 3. Together with reference TRBV7-3 and TRBJ2-3, the CDR3 gives the full variable domain: GAGVSQTPSNKVTEKGKYVELRCDPISGHTALYWYRQSLGQGPEFLIYFQGTGAADDSGLPNDRFFAVRPEGSVSTLKIQRTERGDSAVYLCASSLTAGGGDTQYFGPGTRLTVL.

With regard to this clone: Different DNA sequences within this sample yield the same CDR3. The V gene is TRBV9, the J gene TRBJ1-5; D remains unclear. Trimming pared 0 bases from V and 1 base from J, leaving 5 bases between. The CDR3 totals 14 residues. CDR1 is SGDLS, CDR2 YYNGEE, per germline. CDR3 DNA sequence: TGTGCCAGCAGCGTAGAGGACAGCAATCAGCCCCAGCATTTT. Translation gives CASSVEDSNQPQHF.

The V call is TRBV4-3, the J call TRBJ2-7; D perhaps matches TRBD2 (6 bases). Germline values: CDR1 LGHNA, CDR2 YSLEER. The CDR3 consists of 14 residues. V was trimmed by 0 bases and J by 3 bases, leaving 9 bases between them. This CDR3 is CASSQDLGGYEQYF. The CDR3 nucleotides are TGCGCCAGCAGCCAAGATTTGGGGGGCTACGAGCAGTACTTC.

The chain recombines TRBV25-1 with TRBJ2-2; D is unresolved. The CDR3 covers 13 residues. From germline, CDR1 is MGHDK and CDR2 SYGVNS. The ends were cut back, 4 bases at V and 4 bases at J, with 7 bases in the middle. This chain's CDR3 is CASSGTSTGELFF. CDR3 bases: TGTGCCAGCAGTGGAACGAGCACCGGGGAGCTGTTTTTT.

The J gene is TRBJ1-2, the V gene TRBV28, with D uncertain. Trimming left V 4 bases short and J 8 bases short, with 17 bases between. This CDR3 contains 14 residues. CDR1 and CDR2 from the germline V gene are MDHEN and SYDVKM. The CDR3, as DNA: TGTGCCAGCAGTTCCGAGGACCGGCTTTGGGGCTACACCTTC. Protein: CASSSEDRLWGYTF.

The genes are TRBV6-6 and TRBJ2-7, with D perhaps TRBD1 (5 bases). Per germline, CDR1 MNHNY and CDR2 SVGAGI (reference sequence). V was trimmed by 8 bases and J by 5 bases, leaving 10 bases between them. The CDR3 length is 11 residues. The CDR3 DNA is TGTGCCAGCGGGTCACAGGACGAGCAGTACTTC. Protein: CASGSQDEQYF.

The chain joins TRBV29-1 to TRBJ1-1; the D is unclear. This CDR3 contains 11 residues. Germline lookup yields CDR1 SQVTM and CDR2 ANQGSEA. The V and J ends lost 4 bases and 6 bases respectively, with 9 bases between them. In DNA, the CDR3 is TGCAGCGTTGTTATTAGGCCTGAAGCTTTCTTT. It translates to CSVVIRPEAFF.

This chain joins TRBV5-1 and TRBJ1-2; D gene ambiguous. The germline V gene encodes CDR1 SGHRS and CDR2 YFSETQ. This CDR3 region has 14 residues. V was cut by 2 bases and J by 2 bases, with 10 bases left in between. In DNA form, the CDR3 reads TGCGCCAGCAGCTTAGGTCAAGGAAACTATGGCTACACCTTC. Translated, it gives CASSLGQGNYGYTF.

The chain couples TRBV7-8 to TRBJ1-2, with 8 bases lining up with TRBD1. The J segment lost 4 bases and the V segment lost 2 bases, leaving 3 bases of the junction unmatched. CDR1 SGHVS and CDR2 FQNEAQ come from the germline V gene. The CDR3 spans 14 residues. CDR3 in amino acids: CASSLSTGGYGYTF. CDR3 nucleotides: TGTGCCAGCAGCTTATCCACAGGGGGCTATGGCTACACCTTC.

V is TRBV27 and J is TRBJ2-1; 7 bases are a match to TRBD1. The CDR3 runs to 18 residues. Germline loops: CDR1 MNHEY, CDR2 SMNVEV (reference sequence). The trim removed 4 bases at V and 7 bases at J, leaving 19 bases unmatched. This chain's CDR3 is CASSSDKGMGQKPNEQFF. Written as DNA, the CDR3 is TGTGCCAGCAGTTCGGATAAGGGCATGGGACAGAAGCCTAATGAGCAGTTCTTC.

The chain is built from TRBV25-1 and TRBJ1-1; D remains unclear. V lost 8 bases, J lost 0 bases, and 4 bases lay in between. The CDR3 loop spans 11 amino acids. Germline V gene data show CDR1 as MGHDK and CDR2 as SYGVNS. The CDR3 DNA follows: TGTGCCAGCGGGGTGAACACTGAAGCTTTCTTT. Its translation: CASGVNTEAFF.

This clone was seen only a few times. The chain links TRBV4-1 to TRBJ2-7; the match to TRBD1 covers 10 bases. V trimming: 4 bases; J trimming: 4 bases; junction bases outside the gene matches: 7. The CDR3 sequence is 15 residues long. Per germline, CDR1 MGHRA and CDR2 YSYEKL. The CDR3 coding sequence is TGCGCCAGCAGCCCAACCGACAGGGGGCAGTACGAGCAGTACTTC. Its translation is CASSPTDRGQYEQYF.

This sequence joins TRBV11-2 and TRBJ1-1; D gene ambiguous. V was clipped by 5 bases and J by 1 base, with 11 bases between them. The CDR3 has 14 residues. The germline V gene has CDR1 SGHAT and CDR2 FQNNGV. The CDR3 coding sequence is TGTGCCAGCAGCATCACGAGAGGGAACACTGAAGCTTTCTTT. Translation gives CASSITRGNTEAFF. Looking up the rest from reference TRBV11-2 and TRBJ1-1 gives the full variable domain: EAGVAQSPRYKIIEKRQSVAFWCNPISGHATLYWYQQILGQGPKLLIQFQNNGVVDDSQLPKDRFSAERLKGVDSTLKIQPAKLEDSAVYLCASSITRGNTEAFFGQGTRLTVV.

The J gene is TRBJ1-1, the V gene TRBV6-5, with D unresolved. The CDR3 is 15 residues long. Germline CDR1 reads MNHEY; CDR2 reads SVGAGI. Trimming pared 0 bases from V and 0 bases from J, leaving 8 bases between. The CDR3 region has the DNA TGTGCCAGCAGTTACTCGCCGGGCATGAACACTGAAGCTTTCTTT. Amino acids: CASSYSPGMNTEAFF.

This sequence joins TRBV18 and TRBJ1-1, with D hard to call. Deletions cut 3 bases from V and 1 base from J, with 15 bases between. Germline CDR1 KGHSH, CDR2 LQKENI. CDR3 length: 16 amino acids. The chain's CDR3 is CASSPAAIMGNTEAFF. The CDR3 region has the DNA TGTGCCAGCTCACCGGCAGCTATTATGGGGAACACTGAAGCTTTCTTT.

The rearrangement joins TRBV7-2 to TRBJ2-2, with 9 bases matching TRBD1. The germline V gene has CDR1 SGHTA and CDR2 FQGNSA. The V and J ends lost 4 bases and 4 bases, in that order; junction bases with no gene match: 7. CDR3 length equals 16 residues. For the CDR3, the DNA is TGTGCCAGCAGCTATCAACAGGGGGCGGGCACCGGGGAGCTGTTTTTT. It is translated as CASSYQQGAGTGELFF.

The chain has TRBV10-1 and TRBJ2-1; possibly TRBD1 or TRBD2 for D (6 bases each). V lost 5 bases, J lost 8 bases, and 16 bases lay in between. This CDR3 contains 14 residues. CDR1 WNHNN and CDR2 SYGVQD come from the germline V gene (reference sequence). The CDR3 sequence is CASSQSLAGDEQFF. CDR3 bases: TGCGCCAGCAGTCAATCACTAGCAGGGGATGAGCAGTTCTTC.

This chain joins TRBV3-1 (or the pseudogene TRBV3-2) and TRBJ2-5; 8 bases are a match to TRBD2. Losses at the gene ends were 1 base for V and 4 bases for J; bases not matched to a gene: 5. CDR3 length equals 15 residues. CDR1 and CDR2 from the germline V gene are LGHDT and YNNKEL (reference sequence). DNA for the CDR3: TGTGCCAGCAGCCAAGCCGGGAGGGCTGGAGAGACCCAGTACTTC. This translates into CASSQAGRAGETQYF.

This clone was found once. The chain has TRBV10-2 and TRBJ2-1; no clear D. Germline V CDR1 and CDR2: WSHSY, SAAADI. V lost 6 bases to trimming and J lost 5 bases, with 14 bases between them. The CDR3 runs to 14 residues. The CDR3 nucleotides are TGCGCCAGCAGGGTGGCCGGAACAAACAATGAGCAGTTCTTC. Residues: CASRVAGTNNEQFF.

The gene calls are TRBV9 and TRBJ2-3; the match to TRBD2 covers 8 bases. Germline CDR1 SGDLS, CDR2 YYNGEE. The CDR3 runs to 15 residues. V gave up 5 bases and J gave up 5 bases; unmatched junction bases: 10. The CDR3 protein is CASSFSGIGIDTQYF. The DNA of the CDR3 is TGTGCCAGCAGTTTTAGCGGGATCGGTATAGATACGCAGTATTTT.

The chain is built from TRBV9 and TRBJ1-1; no clear D. The CDR3 consists of 15 residues. V shed 0 bases and J shed 0 bases, with 9 bases lying between them. Germline V CDR1 and CDR2: SGDLS, YYNGEE. The chain's CDR3 is CASSVAPTMNTEAFF. DNA for the CDR3: TGTGCCAGCAGCGTAGCTCCCACCATGAACACTGAAGCTTTCTTT.

The chain carries TRBV5-1 and TRBJ2-7; D is ambiguous. The CDR3 extends over 15 amino acids. CDR1 and CDR2 from the germline V gene are SGHRS and YFSETQ. V gave up 4 bases and J gave up 2 bases, with 16 bases separating them. CDR3: CASSAGSELTYEQYF. The CDR3 DNA reads as TGCGCCAGCAGCGCCGGGTCAGAGTTGACCTACGAGCAGTACTTC.

This chain links TRBV29-1 with TRBJ2-7; 11 nucleotides agree with TRBD1. V trimming: 5 bases; J trimming: 2 bases; junction bases outside the gene matches: 2. Germline loops: CDR1 SQVTM, CDR2 ANQGSEA. The CDR3 has 13 residues. CDR3 DNA: TGCAGCGTTCGGGACAGGGGGGCCTACGAGCAGTACTTC. This sequence encodes CSVRDRGAYEQYF.

The CDR3 reads CASSHIRGRDEKLFF. The CDR3 coding sequence is TGTGCCAGCAGTCACATCAGGGGGCGTGATGAAAAACTGTTTTTT. This chain connects TRBV3-1 (or the pseudogene TRBV3-2) to TRBJ1-4; TRBD1 matches at 8 bases. The V and J ends lost 6 bases and 6 bases, in that order; junction bases with no gene match: 9. Germline V gives CDR1 LGHDT, CDR2 YNNKEL (reference sequence). The CDR3 runs 15 residues.

This chain links TRBV5-1 with TRBJ2-7; 10 bases align to TRBD1. Unmatched junction bases numbered 13, after V lost 2 bases and J lost 5 bases. Looked up from germline, CDR1 is SGHRS and CDR2 is YFSETQ. The CDR3 is 17 residues long. CDR3 in DNA: TGCGCCAGCAGCTTCGACCGCCGGGACAGGGGTCGCCACGAGCAGTACTTC. Translated: CASSFDRRDRGRHEQYF. The variable domain in full, completed from reference TRBV5-1 and TRBJ2-7, reads KAGVTQTPRYLIKTRGQQVTLSCSPISGHRSVSWYQQTPGQGLQFLFEYFSETQRNKGNFPGRFSGRQFSNSRSEMNVSTLELGDSALYLCASSFDRRDRGRHEQYFGPGTRLTVT.

This clone has a single count. The genes are TRBV27 and TRBJ1-6, with 7 bases identical to TRBD1. The CDR3 totals 17 residues. Trimming at V came to 5 bases and at J to 0 bases, leaving 7 bases not matched to a gene. Germline lookup yields CDR1 MNHEY and CDR2 SMNVEV (reference sequence). CDR3 region: CASSRRQGSSYNSPLHF. CDR3 sequence (DNA): TGTGCCAGCAGTCGCAGACAGGGAAGCTCCTATAATTCACCCCTCCACTTT.